This TCR beta chain was captured by sequencing in a study of blood T cell repertoires in COVID-19. About the study: Samples came from the United States, Italy and Spain, spanning acute and convalescent COVID-19. From T cells, B-cell-depleted T cells, or PBMCs came the material, which was cDNA or gDNA.

V lost 8 bases to trimming and J lost 0 bases, with 14 bases between them. The CDR3 consists of 15 residues. In germline, CDR1 is SNHLY, CDR2 FYNNEI. The assay was immunoSEQ multiplex PCR, and TCRdb's table has in-frame clones only and misses some. The sample lists under 500,000 clones, roughly nine tenths seen once, with approximately 2% in the top ten. The J gene is TRBJ1-3, the V gene TRBV2; D gene unclear. The sequence derives from a woman under 30 with acute COVID-19. Material for sequencing was PBMCs or T cells enriched from blood (not recorded which). In DNA, the CDR3 is TGTGCCAGCGACCTTGGGTGGAGCTCTGGAAACACCATATATTTT. Its translation: CASDLGWSSGNTIYF.